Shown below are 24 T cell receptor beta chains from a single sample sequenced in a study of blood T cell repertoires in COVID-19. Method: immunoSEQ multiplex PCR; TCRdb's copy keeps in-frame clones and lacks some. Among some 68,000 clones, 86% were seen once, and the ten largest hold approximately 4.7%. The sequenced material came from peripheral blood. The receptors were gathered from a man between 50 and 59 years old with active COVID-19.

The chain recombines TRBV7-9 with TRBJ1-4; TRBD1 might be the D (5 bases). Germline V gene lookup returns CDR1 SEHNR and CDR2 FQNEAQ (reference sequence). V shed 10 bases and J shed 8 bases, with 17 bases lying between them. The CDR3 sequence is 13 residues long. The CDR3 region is CATGTEKREKLFF. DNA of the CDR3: TGTGCCACTGGGACTGAGAAGCGAGAAAAACTGTTTTTT. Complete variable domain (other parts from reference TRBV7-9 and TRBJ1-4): DTGVSQNPRHKITKRGQNVTFRCDPISEHNRLYWYRQTLGQGPEFLTYFQNEAQLEKSRLLSDRFSAERPKGSFSTLEIQRTEQGDSAMYLCATGTEKREKLFFGSGTQLSVL.

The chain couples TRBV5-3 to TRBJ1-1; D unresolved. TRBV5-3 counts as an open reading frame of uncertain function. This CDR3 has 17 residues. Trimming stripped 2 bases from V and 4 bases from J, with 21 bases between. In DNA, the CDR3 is TGTGCCAGAAGCTTAGTTCGGCAGGATAAAGAGGGCACTGAAGCTTTCTTT. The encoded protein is CARSLVRQDKEGTEAFF.

The CDR3 is CASIGLAGSTDTQYF. The CDR3 bases are TGCGCCAGCATTGGACTAGCGGGAAGCACAGATACGCAGTATTTT. This chain joins TRBV10-2 and TRBJ2-3, with TRBD2 identical over 12 bases. This CDR3 is built from 15 residues. The V gene end was trimmed by 7 bases and the J gene end by 0 bases; junction bases not matched to a gene: 2. CDR1 is WSHSY, CDR2 SAAADI, per germline.

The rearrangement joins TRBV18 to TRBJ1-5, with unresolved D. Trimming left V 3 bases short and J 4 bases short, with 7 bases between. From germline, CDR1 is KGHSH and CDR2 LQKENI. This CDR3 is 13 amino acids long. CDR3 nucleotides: TGTGCCAGCTCACCCGATAGAAATCAGCCCCAGCATTTT. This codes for CASSPDRNQPQHF.

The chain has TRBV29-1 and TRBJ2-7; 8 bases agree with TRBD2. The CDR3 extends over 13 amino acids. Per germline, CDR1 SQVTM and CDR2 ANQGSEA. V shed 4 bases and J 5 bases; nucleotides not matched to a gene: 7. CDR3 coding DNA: TGCAGCGTTGCCCGGGGGGGGCAAGACGAGCAGTACTTC. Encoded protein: CSVARGGQDEQYF.

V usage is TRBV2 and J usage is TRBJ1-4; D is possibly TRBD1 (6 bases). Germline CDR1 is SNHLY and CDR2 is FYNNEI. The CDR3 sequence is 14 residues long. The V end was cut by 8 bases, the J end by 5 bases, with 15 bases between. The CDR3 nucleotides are TGTGCCAGCCTCAATGACAGGACCAATGAAAAACTGTTTTTT. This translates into CASLNDRTNEKLFF.

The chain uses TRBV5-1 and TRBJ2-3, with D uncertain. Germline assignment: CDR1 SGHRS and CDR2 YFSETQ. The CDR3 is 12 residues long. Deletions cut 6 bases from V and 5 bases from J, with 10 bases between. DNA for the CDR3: TGCGCCAGCACCTCGACTCGAGATACGCAGTATTTT. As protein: CASTSTRDTQYF.

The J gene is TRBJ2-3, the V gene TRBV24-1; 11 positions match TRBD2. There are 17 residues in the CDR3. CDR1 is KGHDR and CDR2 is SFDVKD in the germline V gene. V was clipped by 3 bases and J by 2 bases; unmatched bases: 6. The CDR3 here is CATSDPGLAEPTDTQYF. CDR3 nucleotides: TGTGCCACCAGTGATCCGGGACTAGCGGAGCCCACAGATACGCAGTATTTT.

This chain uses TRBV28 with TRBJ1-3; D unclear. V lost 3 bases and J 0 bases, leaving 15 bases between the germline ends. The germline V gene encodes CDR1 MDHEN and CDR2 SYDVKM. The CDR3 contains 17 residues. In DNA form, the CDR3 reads TGTGCCAGCAGTTTGGGAGGGCAGGCACTCTCTGGAAACACCATATATTTT. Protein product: CASSLGGQALSGNTIYF.

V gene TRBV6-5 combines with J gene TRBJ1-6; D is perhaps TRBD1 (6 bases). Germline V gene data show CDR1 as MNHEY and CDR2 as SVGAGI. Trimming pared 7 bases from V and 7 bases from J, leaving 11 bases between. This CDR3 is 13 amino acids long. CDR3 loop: CASTRDTNSPLHF. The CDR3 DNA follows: TGTGCCAGCACTCGGGACACCAATTCACCCCTCCACTTT.

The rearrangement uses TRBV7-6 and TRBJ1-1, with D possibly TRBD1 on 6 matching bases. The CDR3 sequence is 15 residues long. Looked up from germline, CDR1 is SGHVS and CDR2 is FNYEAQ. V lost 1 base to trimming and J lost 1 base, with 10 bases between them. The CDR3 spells CASSLVGGPNTEAFF. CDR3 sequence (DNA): TGTGCCAGCAGCTTAGTAGGGGGACCGAACACTGAAGCTTTCTTT.

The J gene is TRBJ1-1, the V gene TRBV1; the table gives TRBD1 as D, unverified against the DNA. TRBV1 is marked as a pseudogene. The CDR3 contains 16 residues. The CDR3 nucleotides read TGCACCAGCAGCCCAGGGACAGGGGGCGTGAGAACTGAAGCTTTCTTT. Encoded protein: CTSSPGTGGVRTEAFF.

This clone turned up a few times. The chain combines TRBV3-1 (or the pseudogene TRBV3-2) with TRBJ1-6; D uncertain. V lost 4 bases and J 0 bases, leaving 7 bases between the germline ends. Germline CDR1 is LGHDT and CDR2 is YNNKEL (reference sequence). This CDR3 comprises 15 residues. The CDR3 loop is CASSPTSSYNSPLHF. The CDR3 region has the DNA TGTGCCAGCAGCCCCACGAGCTCCTATAATTCACCCCTCCACTTT.

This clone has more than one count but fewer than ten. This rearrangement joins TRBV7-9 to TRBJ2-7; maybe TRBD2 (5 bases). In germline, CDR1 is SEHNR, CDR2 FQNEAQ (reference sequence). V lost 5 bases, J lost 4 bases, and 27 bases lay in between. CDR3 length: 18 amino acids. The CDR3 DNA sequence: TGTGCCAGCAGCCCAGAGGAGAGGGCGGAAAAGAACTTTTACGAGCAGTACTTC. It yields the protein CASSPEERAEKNFYEQYF.

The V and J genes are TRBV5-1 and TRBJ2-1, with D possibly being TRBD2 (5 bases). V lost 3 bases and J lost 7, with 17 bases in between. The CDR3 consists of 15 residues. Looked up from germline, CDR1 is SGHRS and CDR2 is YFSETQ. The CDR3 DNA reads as TGCGCCAGCAGCTCGCTTCCCGGGGTTGAGAATGAGCAGTTCTTC. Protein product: CASSSLPGVENEQFF. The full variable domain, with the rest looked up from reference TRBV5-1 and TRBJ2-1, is KAGVTQTPRYLIKTRGQQVTLSCSPISGHRSVSWYQQTPGQGLQFLFEYFSETQRNKGNFPGRFSGRQFSNSRSEMNVSTLELGDSALYLCASSSLPGVENEQFFGPGTRLTVL.

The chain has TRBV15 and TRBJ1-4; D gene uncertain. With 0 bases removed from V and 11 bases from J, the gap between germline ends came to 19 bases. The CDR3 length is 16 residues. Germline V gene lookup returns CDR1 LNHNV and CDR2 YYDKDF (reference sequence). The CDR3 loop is CATSRDRGQAPPKLFF. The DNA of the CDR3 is TGTGCCACCAGCAGAGATCGTGGGCAGGCACCCCCGAAACTGTTTTTT.

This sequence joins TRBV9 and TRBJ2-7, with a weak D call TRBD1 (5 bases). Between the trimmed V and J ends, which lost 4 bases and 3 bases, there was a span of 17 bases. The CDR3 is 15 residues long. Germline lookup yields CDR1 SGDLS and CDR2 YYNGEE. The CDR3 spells CASSPTGSQIYEQYF. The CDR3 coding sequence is TGTGCCAGCAGCCCTACAGGATCCCAAATCTACGAGCAGTACTTC.

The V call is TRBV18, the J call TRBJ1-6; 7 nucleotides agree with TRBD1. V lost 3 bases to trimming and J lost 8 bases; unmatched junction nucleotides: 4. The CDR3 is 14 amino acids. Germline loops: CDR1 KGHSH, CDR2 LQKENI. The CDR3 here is CASSPTGMDSPLHF. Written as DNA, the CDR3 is TGTGCCAGCTCACCGACAGGGATGGATTCACCCCTCCACTTT.

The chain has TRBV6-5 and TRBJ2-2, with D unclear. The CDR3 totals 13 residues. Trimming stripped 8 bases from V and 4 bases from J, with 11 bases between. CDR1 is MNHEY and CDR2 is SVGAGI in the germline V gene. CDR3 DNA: TGTGCCAGCTCAGTTACGTCCACCGGGGAGCTGTTTTTT. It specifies CASSVTSTGELFF.

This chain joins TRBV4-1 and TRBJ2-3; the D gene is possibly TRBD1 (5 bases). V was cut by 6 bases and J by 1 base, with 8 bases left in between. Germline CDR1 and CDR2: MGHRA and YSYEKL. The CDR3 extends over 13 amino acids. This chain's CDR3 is CASRDTGTDTQYF. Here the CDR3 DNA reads TGCGCCAGCAGGGACACGGGCACAGATACGCAGTATTTT.

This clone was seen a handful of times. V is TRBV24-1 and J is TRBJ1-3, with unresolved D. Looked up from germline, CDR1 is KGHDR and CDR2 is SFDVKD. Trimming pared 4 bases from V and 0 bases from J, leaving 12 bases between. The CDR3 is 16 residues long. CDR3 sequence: CATSDESEDSGNTIYF. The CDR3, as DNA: TGTGCCACCAGTGACGAATCAGAGGACTCTGGAAACACCATATATTTT.

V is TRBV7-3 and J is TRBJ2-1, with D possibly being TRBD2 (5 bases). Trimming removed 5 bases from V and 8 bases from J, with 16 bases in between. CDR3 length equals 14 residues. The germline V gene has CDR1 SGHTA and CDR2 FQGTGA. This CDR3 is CASSPGLAFYEQFF. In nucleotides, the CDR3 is TGTGCCAGCAGCCCCGGACTGGCTTTCTATGAGCAGTTCTTC.

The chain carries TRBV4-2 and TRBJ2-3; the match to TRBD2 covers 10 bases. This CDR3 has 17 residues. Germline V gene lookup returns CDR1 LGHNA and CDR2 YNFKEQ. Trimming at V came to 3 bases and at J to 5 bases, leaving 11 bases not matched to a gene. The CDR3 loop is CASSQSASGGVKDTQYF. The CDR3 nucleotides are TGTGCCAGCAGCCAGAGCGCTAGCGGGGGCGTGAAAGATACGCAGTATTTT.

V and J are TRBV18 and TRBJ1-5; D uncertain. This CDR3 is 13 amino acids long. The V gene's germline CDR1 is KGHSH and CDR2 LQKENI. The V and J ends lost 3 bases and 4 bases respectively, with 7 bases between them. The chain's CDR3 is CASSPGVNQPQHF. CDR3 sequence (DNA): TGTGCCAGCTCACCCGGGGTAAATCAGCCCCAGCATTTT.